The clone carrying this TCR beta chain was observed a few times. Measured with immunoSEQ multiplex PCR; TCRdb has only the in-frame clones, and not every one. The sample records fewer than 100,000 clones, roughly 80% being singletons. This record belongs to a study of T cell responses to AZD1222 COVID-19 vaccine. The CDR3 covers 15 residues. Deletions cut 0 bases from V and 1 base from J, with 9 bases between. The germline CDR1 and CDR2 sequences are SGHTS and YDEGEE. The chain recombines TRBV5-8 with TRBJ2-3; D may be TRBD2 (5 bases). The receptor was isolated from an adult who received the AZD1222 COVID-19 vaccine. The specimen was peripheral blood, collected 28 days after the second AZD1222 dose. The CDR3 sequence is CASSLAVGGTDTQYF. CDR3 DNA sequence: TGTGCCAGCAGCTTGGCCGTGGGAGGCACAGATACGCAGTATTTT.